The T cell receptor beta chain under discussion was sequenced for a study of cytomegalovirus exposure and HLA in healthy donors. Study-level findings and limits: The presence/absence work took it that sequencing depth was about the same across donors. CMV serostatus was the sole immune exposure data available.

A word on this clone: As yet, its antigen is unknown.

The CDR3 covers 15 residues. V was cut by 2 bases and J by 3 bases, with 13 bases left in between. Germline loops: CDR1 SGHRS, CDR2 YFSETQ. With 60 Vbeta and 13 Jbeta primers, the PCR was carried out. Assay: immunoSEQ multiplex PCR; the TCRdb copy retains only in-frame clones and omits some. Here the sample spans approximately 82,000 clones, roughly 60% being singletons. The sample comprised PBMCs. The V gene is TRBV5-1, the J gene TRBJ2-3; D may be TRBD1 (5 bases). This TCR was sampled from a woman aged 30 to 39 in good health and CMV-seropositive. The CDR3 protein is CASSFGQFGTDTQYF. CDR3 in DNA: TGCGCCAGCAGCTTTGGACAATTTGGGACAGATACGCAGTATTTT.